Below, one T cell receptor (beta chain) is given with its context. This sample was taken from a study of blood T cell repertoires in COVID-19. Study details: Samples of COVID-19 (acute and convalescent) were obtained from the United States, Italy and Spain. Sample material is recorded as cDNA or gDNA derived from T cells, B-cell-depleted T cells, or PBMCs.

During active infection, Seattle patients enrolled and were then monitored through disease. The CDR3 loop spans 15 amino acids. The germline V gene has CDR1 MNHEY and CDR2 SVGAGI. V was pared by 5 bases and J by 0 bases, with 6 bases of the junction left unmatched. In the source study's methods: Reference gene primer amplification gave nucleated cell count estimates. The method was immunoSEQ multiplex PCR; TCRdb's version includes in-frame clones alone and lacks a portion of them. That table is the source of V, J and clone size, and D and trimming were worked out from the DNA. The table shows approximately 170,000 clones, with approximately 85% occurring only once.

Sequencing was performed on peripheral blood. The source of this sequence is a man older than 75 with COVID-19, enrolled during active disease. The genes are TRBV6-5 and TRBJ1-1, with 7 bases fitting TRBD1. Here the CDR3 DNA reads TGTGCCAGCAGTAAACCGACAGGGATGAACACTGAAGCTTTCTTT. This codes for CASSKPTGMNTEAFF.